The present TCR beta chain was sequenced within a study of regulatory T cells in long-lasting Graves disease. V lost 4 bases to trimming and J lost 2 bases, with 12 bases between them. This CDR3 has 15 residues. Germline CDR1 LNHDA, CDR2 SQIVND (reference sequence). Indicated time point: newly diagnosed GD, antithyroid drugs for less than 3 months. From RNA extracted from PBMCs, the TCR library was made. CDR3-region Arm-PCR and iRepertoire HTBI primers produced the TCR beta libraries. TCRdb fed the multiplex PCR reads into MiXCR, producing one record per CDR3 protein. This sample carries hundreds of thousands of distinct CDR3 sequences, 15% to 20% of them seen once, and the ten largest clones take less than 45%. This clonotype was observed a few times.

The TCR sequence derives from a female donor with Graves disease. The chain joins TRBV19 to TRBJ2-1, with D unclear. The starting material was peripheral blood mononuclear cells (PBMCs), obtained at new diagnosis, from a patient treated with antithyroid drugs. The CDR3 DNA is TGTGCCAGTAGTAGAACGGGCTCCACCTACAATGAGCAGTTCTTC. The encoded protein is CASSRTGSTYNEQFF.